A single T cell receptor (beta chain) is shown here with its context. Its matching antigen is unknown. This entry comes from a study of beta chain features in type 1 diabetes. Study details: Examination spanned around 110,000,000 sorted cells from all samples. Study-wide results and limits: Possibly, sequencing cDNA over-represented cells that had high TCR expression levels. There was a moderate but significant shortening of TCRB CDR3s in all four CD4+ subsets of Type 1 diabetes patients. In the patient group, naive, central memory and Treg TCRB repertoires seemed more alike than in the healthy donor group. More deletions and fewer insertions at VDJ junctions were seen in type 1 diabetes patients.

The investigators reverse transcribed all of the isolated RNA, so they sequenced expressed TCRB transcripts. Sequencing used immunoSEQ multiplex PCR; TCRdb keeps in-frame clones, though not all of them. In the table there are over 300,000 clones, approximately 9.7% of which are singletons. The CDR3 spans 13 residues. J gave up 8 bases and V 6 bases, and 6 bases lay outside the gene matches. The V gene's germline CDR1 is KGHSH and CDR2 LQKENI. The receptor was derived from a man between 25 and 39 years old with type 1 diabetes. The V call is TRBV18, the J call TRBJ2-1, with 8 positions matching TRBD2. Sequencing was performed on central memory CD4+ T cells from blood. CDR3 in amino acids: CASSSGGADEQFF. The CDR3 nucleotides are TGTGCCAGCTCGTCCGGGGGGGCCGATGAGCAGTTCTTC. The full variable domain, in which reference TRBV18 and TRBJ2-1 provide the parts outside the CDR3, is NAGVMQNPRHLVRRRGQEARLRCSPMKGHSHVYWYRQLPEEGLKFMVYLQKENIIDESGMPKERFSAEFPKEGPSILRIQQVVRGDSAAYFCASSSGGADEQFFGPGTRLTVL.